This is a list of T cell receptor beta chains from one sample in a study of T-cell memory formation after mild COVID-19. TCRdb re-called the 5' RACE reads through MiXCR, storing one row per CDR3 protein. The sample lists approximately 350,000 distinct CDR3 sequences, 14% occurring once. Sequencing was done on a sample of PBMCs or a T cell subset sorted from them (not recorded which). The receptors shown here come from a man aged 18 to 29 who had mild COVID-19 (a few samples of this study predate the infection). Cell type and time point are not known. Each CDR3 is given with its conserved first and last residue. A D gene is named only where the DNA matches it firmly. The listing skips clone size in some rows; elsewhere it reads once, few, many or a size class.

size	J	D	V	DNA	CDR3
few	TRBJ2-5	.	TRBV12-3/TRBV12-4	TGTGCCAGCAGTTTAATTCCGAAGGAGACCCAGTACTTC	CASSLIPKETQYF
.	TRBJ1-3	.	TRBV11-2	TGTGCCAGCAGCTTAGGTCCAGGGGAAAGCTCTGGAAACACCATATATTTT	CASSLGPGESSGNTIYF
few	TRBJ2-2	.	TRBV7-2	TGTGCCAGCAGCCCCCGGGCCGGGGGTTCCACCGGGGAGCTGTTTTTT	CASSPRAGGSTGELFF
few	TRBJ1-5	.	TRBV7-9	TGTGCCAGCAGCCAATCCGACAGGTCGAATCAGCCCCAGCATTTT	CASSQSDRSNQPQHF
.	TRBJ2-1	TRBD2	TRBV19	TGTGCCAGTAGTCCCGAGATAGCGGGGAGCTCCTACAATGAGCAGTTCTTC	CASSPEIAGSSYNEQFF
many	TRBJ2-1	.	TRBV12-3/TRBV12-4	TGTGCCAGCAGTTCGGGGACTTACTACAATGAGCAGTTCTTC	CASSSGTYYNEQFF
.	TRBJ2-2	.	TRBV15	TGTGCCACCAGCAGAGATCGCATTCTAGGCGGGGAGCTGTTTTTT	CATSRDRILGGELFF
few	TRBJ2-2	TRBD2	TRBV7-9	TGTGCCAGCAGCTTCGTAAAGCGGGGGGCTAACACCGGGGAGCTGTTTTTT	CASSFVKRGANTGELFF
.	TRBJ1-4	.	TRBV5-1	TGCGCCAGCAGTTCCAGTGCAACTAATGAAAAACTGTTTTTT	CASSSSATNEKLFF
.	TRBJ1-1	TRBD1	TRBV7-6	TGTGCCAGCAGCTCCTTGGGACAGCCGAACACTGAAGCTTTCTTT	CASSSLGQPNTEAFF
few	TRBJ2-7	.	TRBV11-2	TGTGCCAGCAGCTTCAGGGCCTTCTCCTACGAGCAGTACTTC	CASSFRAFSYEQYF
.	TRBJ1-2	.	TRBV29-1	TGCAGCGTTGAAGGGTTCAGGGGATACTACACCTTC	CSVEGFRGYYTF
.	TRBJ1-2	.	TRBV19	TGTGCCAGTAGTATTTTGGGGGAAGGCTACACCTTC	CASSILGEGYTF
.	TRBJ2-3	.	TRBV27	TGTGCCAGCAGTTCCCTTAGGCAGGACAGCACAGATACGCAGTATTTT	CASSSLRQDSTDTQYF
.	TRBJ2-2	TRBD2	TRBV30	TGTGCCTGGATGGAGGGGAGGGTCGGGGAGCTGTTTTTT	CAWMEGRVGELFF
.	TRBJ2-4	.	TRBV20-1	TGCAGTGCTAGAGAGGGGAGCATTCAGTACTTC	CSAREGSIQYF
many	TRBJ1-1	.	TRBV24-1	TGTGCCACCAGTGATGGACAGAGTGAAGCTTTCTTT	CATSDGQSEAFF
.	TRBJ2-3	.	TRBV3-1	TGTGCCAGCAGCCCCGCGTCCCTCACAGATACGCAGTATTTT	CASSPASLTDTQYF
few	TRBJ2-1	.	TRBV7-9	TGTGCCAGCAGCTTAAGGTGGGACCCCTTTGACAATGAGCAGTTCTTC	CASSLRWDPFDNEQFF
few	TRBJ2-2	.	TRBV4-1	TGCGCCAGCATCGGACATCCGAACACCGGGGAGCTGTTTTTT	CASIGHPNTGELFF
few	TRBJ2-7	.	TRBV4-1	TGCGCCAGCAGCCAAGATCCGGGGCGTGGGGGATTGGGGCAGTACTTC	CASSQDPGRGGLGQYF
.	TRBJ2-1	.	TRBV7-8	TGTGCCAGCAGCTCCGATAGCTCCTACAATGAGCAGTTCTTC	CASSSDSSYNEQFF
.	TRBJ1-1	TRBD1	TRBV4-2	TGTGCCAGCAGCCAACCTCCCGGACAGGGAGGGGCTGAAGCTTTCTTT	CASSQPPGQGGAEAFF
.	TRBJ1-5	.	TRBV19	TGTGCCAGTAGGCAAAGAACAGGGTTCCATCAGCCCCAGCATTTT	CASRQRTGFHQPQHF